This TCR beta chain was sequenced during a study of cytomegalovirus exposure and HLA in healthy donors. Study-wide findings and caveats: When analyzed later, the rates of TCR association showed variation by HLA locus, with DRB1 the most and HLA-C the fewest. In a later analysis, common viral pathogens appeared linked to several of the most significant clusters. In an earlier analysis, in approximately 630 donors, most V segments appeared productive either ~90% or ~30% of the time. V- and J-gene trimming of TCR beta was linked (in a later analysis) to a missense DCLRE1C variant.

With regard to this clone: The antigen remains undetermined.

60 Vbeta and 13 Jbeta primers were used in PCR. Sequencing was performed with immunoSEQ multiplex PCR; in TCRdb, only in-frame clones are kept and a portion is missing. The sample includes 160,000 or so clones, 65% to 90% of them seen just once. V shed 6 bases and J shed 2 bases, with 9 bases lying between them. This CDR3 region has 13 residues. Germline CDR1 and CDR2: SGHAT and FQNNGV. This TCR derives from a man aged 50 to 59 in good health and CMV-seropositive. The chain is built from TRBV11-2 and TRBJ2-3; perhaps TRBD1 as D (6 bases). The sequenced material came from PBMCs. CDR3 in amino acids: CASRNRATDTQYF. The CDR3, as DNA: TGTGCCAGCAGAAACAGGGCCACAGATACGCAGTATTTT. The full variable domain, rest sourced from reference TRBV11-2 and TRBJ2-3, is EAGVAQSPRYKIIEKRQSVAFWCNPISGHATLYWYQQILGQGPKLLIQFQNNGVVDDSQLPKDRFSAERLKGVDSTLKIQPAKLEDSAVYLCASRNRATDTQYFGPGTRLTVL.